Listed below are T cell receptor beta chains from one sample, sequenced in a study of PD-1 blockade in classical Hodgkin lymphoma. This table comes from immunoSEQ multiplex PCR, and its TCRdb copy is limited to in-frame clones, with some not included. This sample has nearly 60,000 clones, with approximately 89% found just once. The material was peripheral blood mononuclear cells (PBMCs), obtained before the second cycle of nivolumab. The receptors were sampled from a human donor with classical Hodgkin lymphoma. The CDR3 runs from the conserved cysteine through the conserved F or W. The order of the fields is V gene, J gene, clone size, D gene, CDR3 DNA, CDR3 protein. A D gene is named only where the DNA matches it firmly. Size tells how often a clone was seen (once, few, many) or the class of an expanded clone, and some rows leave it out.

TRBV18	TRBJ1-2	NA	NA	TGTGCCAGCTCTTCTACGCAGGAGGGCGCGGTAGGCTACACCTTC	CASSSTQEGAVGYTF
TRBV15	TRBJ2-7	NA	TRBD1	TGTGCCACCAGCGGAGACAGGGGGCGCTCCTACGAGCAGTACTTC	CATSGDRGRSYEQYF
TRBV7-9	TRBJ2-7	NA	TRBD2	TGTGCCAGCAGCATACCGACTAGCGGGAGACCCGAGCAGTACTTC	CASSIPTSGRPEQYF
TRBV9	TRBJ2-5	NA	TRBD1	TGTGCCAGCAGCGCGGGACAGGACCAAGAGACCCAGTACTTC	CASSAGQDQETQYF
TRBV6-4	TRBJ2-1	NA	TRBD1	TGTGCCAGCAGGAGGACAGGGTTGGGGGGAGTGATGTTCTTC	CASRRTGLGGVMFF
TRBV4-3	TRBJ2-2	NA	NA	TGCGCCAGCAGCCAAGATTTAACCCGGGGCGGGGAGCTGTTTTTT	CASSQDLTRGGELFF
TRBV28	TRBJ1-5	NA	NA	TGTGCCAGCAGTTTATCAGGGACTCAGCCCCAGCATTTT	CASSLSGTQPQHF
TRBV6-4	TRBJ2-7	NA	NA	TGTGCCAGTTTGGGATCTATCTACGAGCAGTACTTC	CASLGSIYEQYF
TRBV7-3	TRBJ2-5	NA	TRBD1	TGTGCCAGCAGCTCCCGACAGGGGGCGGGCGAGACCCAGTACTTC	CASSSRQGAGETQYF
TRBV2	TRBJ2-7	once	NA	TGTGCCAGCAGTGAAAGGGGCGGGATCTCCTACGAGCAGTACTTC	CASSERGGISYEQYF
TRBV6-6	TRBJ2-3	NA	NA	TGTGCCACCCGGGGCGCAGATACGCAGTATTTT	CATRGADTQYF
TRBV11-1	TRBJ2-5	NA	TRBD1	TGTGCCAGCAGCTTAGGGACAGGGGTACAAGAGACCCAGTACTTC	CASSLGTGVQETQYF
TRBV7-3	TRBJ2-1	NA	TRBD2	TGTGCCAGCAGCTTCACTAGCGGGAGTTACAATGAGCAGTTCTTC	CASSFTSGSYNEQFF
TRBV5-3	TRBJ1-5	NA	NA	TGTGCCAGAAGCTTGGTAAATATCAATCAGCCCCAGCATTTT	CARSLVNINQPQHF
TRBV27	TRBJ2-7	NA	NA	TGTGCCAGCTATACGAGCTCCTACGAGCAGTACTTC	CASYTSSYEQYF
TRBV5-5	TRBJ2-3	NA	TRBD2	TGTGCCAGCAGCTTGCCGTGGGCTAGCGGGGGAGATGAGGACACAGATACGCAGTATTTT	CASSLPWASGGDEDTDTQYF
TRBV27	TRBJ2-7	NA	TRBD2	TGTGCCAGCGGGGCGGGGGGATCCTACGAGCAGTACTTC	CASGAGGSYEQYF
TRBV4-3	TRBJ2-3	NA	NA	TGCGCCAGCAGCCAAGACTTGTCGGCTAGCAGTACGCAGTATTTT	CASSQDLSASSTQYF
TRBV5-1	TRBJ2-3	NA	TRBD2	TGCGCCAGCAGCCCGACTAGCGGGGGTGGCACAGATACGCAGTATTTT	CASSPTSGGGTDTQYF
TRBV11-2	TRBJ2-5	NA	TRBD2	TGTGCCAGCAGCTTGGCCGGGACTAGGGGGGAGACCCAGTACTTC	CASSLAGTRGETQYF
TRBV6-1	TRBJ1-5	NA	NA	TGTGCCAGCAGTGAAGCAGGGCGTCAGCCCCAGCATTTT	CASSEAGRQPQHF
TRBV27	TRBJ2-1	NA	TRBD2	TGTGCCAGCAACGCAGCGGGAGACAATGAGCAGTTCTTC	CASNAAGDNEQFF
TRBV4-2	TRBJ1-2	NA	TRBD1	TGTGCCAGCAGCCAACCGGACAGGGATCTCTATGGCTACACCTTC	CASSQPDRDLYGYTF
TRBV5-6	TRBJ2-2	NA	NA	TGTGCCAGCAGCTTAATTCAAACGACCGGGGAGCTGTTTTTT	CASSLIQTTGELFF
TRBV5-4	TRBJ2-5	NA	NA	TGTGCCAGCAGCCCAAAAATCGTGGTTGGTATCGCGGAGACCCAGTACTTC	CASSPKIVVGIAETQYF
TRBV11-2	TRBJ1-1	NA	TRBD1	TGTGCCAGCAGCCTCACAATGGGACAGGGGGCCGGTGAAGCTTTCTTT	CASSLTMGQGAGEAFF